This T cell receptor (beta chain) stems from a study of cytomegalovirus exposure and HLA in healthy donors. About the research overall: A prior study identified approximately 120 million unique TCR beta sequences from 180 million or so T cells.

Regarding this clone: Its antigen is currently unknown.

The PCR ran on 60 Vbeta and 13 Jbeta primers. Method: immunoSEQ multiplex PCR; TCRdb's copy keeps in-frame clones and lacks some. This table holds some 95,000 clones, around 77% found once. The study, taken as a whole, reports: The study found most TCR sequences rare, yet found some public TCRs in many donors. An analysis that came later showed most CMV-associated TCR beta chains appearing HLA-restricted.

The germline CDR1 and CDR2 sequences are KGHSH and LQKENI. The CDR3 extends over 13 amino acids. V lost 4 bases and J 4 bases, leaving 10 bases between the germline ends. Specimen: PBMCs. The genes are TRBV18 and TRBJ1-1; perhaps TRBD1 as D (6 bases). This sequence originates from a man aged 50 or older in good health and CMV-seropositive. CDR3 sequence reads: CASSQGGATEAFF. CDR3 nucleotide sequence: TGTGCCAGCTCACAAGGGGGGGCCACTGAAGCTTTCTTT.